Below, one T cell receptor (beta chain) is given with its context. Its matching antigen is unknown. The data are from a study of molecular identifiers for immune sequencing clone quantification. Study-level findings and limits: Naive cells had under 1% of molecules in clones above 20 RNA copies, effectors over 97%.

Previously reported methods and listed TCR primers produced the bulk TCR libraries. TCRdb used MiXCR to reprocess the PCR reads, holding one entry per CDR3 protein. Of approximately 500,000 distinct CDR3 sequences in the sample, about a fifth are singletons; the top ten hold more than 0.8%. Germline CDR1 LNHDA, CDR2 SQIVND (reference sequence). V shed 5 bases and J 7 bases; nucleotides not matched to a gene: 9. The CDR3 runs 17 residues. The J gene is TRBJ2-2, the V gene TRBV19; 14 bases align to TRBD2. The TCR originated in a human donor in good health. Some libraries in this study had Jurkat cell RNA spiked in. Sequencing used naive CD8+ T cells from blood, with Jurkat cell RNA spiked in. Specified subset: FACS-sorted CD8+CD4-CCR7+CD45RA+ naive T cells. In nucleotides, the CDR3 is TGTGCCAGTAGTTGGACTAGCGGGGGGACTCTGAGCGGGGAGCTGTTTTTT. Amino acids: CASSWTSGGTLSGELFF.